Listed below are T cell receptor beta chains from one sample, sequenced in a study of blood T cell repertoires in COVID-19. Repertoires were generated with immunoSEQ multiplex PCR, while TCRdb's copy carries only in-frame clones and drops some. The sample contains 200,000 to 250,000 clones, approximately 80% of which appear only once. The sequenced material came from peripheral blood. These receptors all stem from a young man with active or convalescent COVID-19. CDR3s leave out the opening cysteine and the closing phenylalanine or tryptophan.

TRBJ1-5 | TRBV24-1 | ATSDPSTGARPAQH
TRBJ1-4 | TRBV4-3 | ASSQEGAGGTNEKLF
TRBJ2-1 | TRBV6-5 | ASRSRDYNEQF
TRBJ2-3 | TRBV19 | ASSILVSGRADTQY
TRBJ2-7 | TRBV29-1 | SVEASSYEQY
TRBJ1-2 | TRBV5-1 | ASSLEAGRHGYT
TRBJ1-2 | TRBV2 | ASRDTVIGNGYT
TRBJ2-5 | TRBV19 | ASSSGKALETQY
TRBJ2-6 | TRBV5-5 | ASSPTAGRVSGANVLT
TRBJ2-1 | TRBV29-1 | SVDPGMGYNEQF
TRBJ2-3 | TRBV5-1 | ASSPNPGQFTDTQY
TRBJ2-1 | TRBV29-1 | SVERGLKISYNEQF
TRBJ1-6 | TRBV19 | ASGEQSNSPLH
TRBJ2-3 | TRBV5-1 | ASSGTGLITDTQY
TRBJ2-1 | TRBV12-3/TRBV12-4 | ASSLTGVNEQF
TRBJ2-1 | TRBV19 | ASAALTGGAYNEQF